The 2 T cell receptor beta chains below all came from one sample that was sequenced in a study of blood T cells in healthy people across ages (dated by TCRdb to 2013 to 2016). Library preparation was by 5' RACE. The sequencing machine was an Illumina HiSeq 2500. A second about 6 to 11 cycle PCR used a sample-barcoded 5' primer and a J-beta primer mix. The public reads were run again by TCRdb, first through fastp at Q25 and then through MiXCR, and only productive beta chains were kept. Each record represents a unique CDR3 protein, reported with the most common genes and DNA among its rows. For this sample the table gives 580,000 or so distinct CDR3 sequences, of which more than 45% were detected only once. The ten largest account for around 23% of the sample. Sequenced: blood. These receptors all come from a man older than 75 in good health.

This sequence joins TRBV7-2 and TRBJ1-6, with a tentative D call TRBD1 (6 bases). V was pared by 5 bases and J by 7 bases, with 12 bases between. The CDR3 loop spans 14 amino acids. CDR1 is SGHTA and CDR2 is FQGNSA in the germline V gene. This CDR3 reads CASSPKGGNSPLHF. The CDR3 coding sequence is TGTGCCAGCAGCCCCAAGGGGGGGAATTCACCCCTCCACTTT. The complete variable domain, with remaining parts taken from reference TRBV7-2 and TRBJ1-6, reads GAGVSQSPSNKVTEKGKDVELRCDPISGHTALYWYRQSLGQGLEFLIYFQGNSAPDKSGLPSDRFSAERTGGSVSTLTIQRTQQEDSAVYLCASSPKGGNSPLHFGNGTRLTVT.

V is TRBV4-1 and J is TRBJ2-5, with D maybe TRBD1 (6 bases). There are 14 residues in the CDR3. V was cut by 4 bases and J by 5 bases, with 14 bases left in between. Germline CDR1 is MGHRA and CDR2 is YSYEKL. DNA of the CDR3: TGCGCCAGCAGCCGGGACACTTCGGGGGAGACCCAGTACTTC. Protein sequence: CASSRDTSGETQYF.